Following are 30 T cell receptor beta chains from one sample sequenced in a study of spatial heterogeneity in lung cancer. TCRdb ran MiXCR on the 5' RACE reads and lists one entry per CDR3 protein. The table includes 39,000 or so distinct CDR3 sequences, under 12% detected once. Described time point: blood at routine non-recurrence follow-up after resection. The input for sequencing was PBMCs, taken at follow-up. The receptors were sampled from a female donor with early-stage non-small cell lung cancer.

Notes on this clonotype: The junction differs from germline at one of its ends, possibly a read error. This chain connects TRBV12-3 or TRBV12-4 to TRBJ2-1; the match to TRBD1 covers 7 bases. CDR3 length: 15 amino acids. CDR3 residues: CASSLEQGSMYERFF. The DNA of the CDR3 is TGTGCCAGCAGTTTAGAACAGGGGAGTATGTATGAGCGGTTCTTC.

This clonotype has only a few counts. The V and J genes are TRBV10-2 and TRBJ2-7; no firm D call. The germline V gene encodes CDR1 WSHSY and CDR2 SAAADI. V lost 3 bases to trimming and J lost 6 bases, with 15 bases between them. The CDR3 consists of 14 residues. The CDR3 nucleotides read TGCGCCAGCAGTGACCGGCAGATCATCCGCGAGCAGTACTTC. Translated: CASSDRQIIREQYF.

This clonotype was seen at least ten times. In nucleotides, the CDR3 is TGCAGTGCTAGAGACAGGACAGGGGAATCCTTGAACACTGAAGCTTTCTTT. This gives the protein CSARDRTGESLNTEAFF. This rearrangement joins TRBV20-1 to TRBJ1-1, with 9 bases fitting TRBD1. The CDR3 loop spans 17 amino acids. The junction had 8 bases not matched to a gene; V was cut back by 0 bases and J by 0 bases. Germline V gene data show CDR1 as DFQATT and CDR2 as SNEGSKA (reference sequence).

The table lists this clonotype with many counts. The rearrangement links TRBV7-6 to TRBJ1-2; TRBD1 matches 7 bases. V trimming: 1 base; J trimming: 4 bases; junction bases outside the gene matches: 3. Looked up from germline, CDR1 is SGHVS and CDR2 is FNYEAQ. CDR3 length equals 14 residues. The CDR3 nucleotides read TGTGCCAGCAGCTTAGGACAGGGACTCTATGGCTACACCTTC. Its translation: CASSLGQGLYGYTF.

This clonotype occurred many times. This sequence joins TRBV7-2 and TRBJ1-1, with 7 bases aligning to TRBD1. The CDR3 contains 13 residues. Germline lookup yields CDR1 SGHTA and CDR2 FQGNSA. V lost 3 bases, J lost 8 bases, and 6 bases stayed unmatched. CDR3 amino acids: CASSLRQGAEAFF. CDR3 coding DNA: TGTGCCAGCAGCTTGCGACAGGGTGCGGAAGCTTTCTTT.

This clonotype appeared a few times. J is TRBJ2-1 and V is TRBV7-3; D could derive from TRBD1 or TRBD2 (5 bases each). The CDR3 has 15 residues. Germline V gene data show CDR1 as SGHTA and CDR2 as FQGTGA. The V end lost 5 bases, the J end lost 4 bases, and 15 bases lay between the germline ends. This CDR3 reads CASSISGPTYNEQFF. DNA of the CDR3: TGTGCCAGCAGCATTTCGGGACCCACGTACAATGAGCAGTTCTTC.

This clonotype was detected many times. J is TRBJ2-5 and V is TRBV5-1; D is perhaps TRBD2 (6 bases). Trimming pared 3 bases from V and 5 bases from J, leaving 14 bases between. Germline V gives CDR1 SGHRS, CDR2 YFSETQ. CDR3 length: 14 amino acids. This chain's CDR3 is CASSSSSGVETQYF. The CDR3 DNA reads as TGCGCCAGCAGCTCCTCTTCGGGAGTGGAGACCCAGTACTTC.

This clonotype was seen repeatedly, ten times or more. This sequence joins TRBV13 and TRBJ1-6; TRBD1 aligns across 8 bases. Germline values: CDR1 PRHDT, CDR2 FYEKMQ (reference sequence). The V segment lost 5 bases and the J segment 7 bases; nucleotides outside the gene matches: 10. The CDR3 runs 16 residues. The CDR3 coding sequence is TGTGCCAGCAGCGGTCGGACAGGGCTTCCAAATTCACCCCTCCACTTT. Translated, it gives CASSGRTGLPNSPLHF.

The rearrangement uses TRBV28 and TRBJ1-5; D call uncertain. CDR3 length: 14 residues. CDR1 is MDHEN and CDR2 is SYDVKM in the germline V gene. V lost 11 bases and J 3 bases, leaving 17 bases between the germline ends. CDR3 protein: CASSGQLVNQPQHF. Written as DNA, the CDR3 is TGTGCCTCCTCCGGGCAGTTAGTCAATCAGCCCCAGCATTTT. Using reference TRBV28 and TRBJ1-5 for the parts outside the CDR3, the full variable domain is DVKVTQSSRYLVKRTGEKVFLECVQDMDHENMFWYRQDPGLGLRLIYFSYDVKMKEKGDIPEGYSVSREKKERFSLILESASTNQTSMYLCASSGQLVNQPQHFGDGTRLSIL.

The J gene is TRBJ1-5, the V gene TRBV28, with 10 bases lining up with TRBD1. The V gene's germline CDR1 is MDHEN and CDR2 SYDVKM. V gave up 8 bases and J gave up 7 bases; unmatched junction bases: 11. This CDR3 is 15 amino acids long. The CDR3 nucleotides read TGTGCCAGCTCCCGCCCGACAGGGGGCCGGCAGCCCCAGCATTTT. As protein: CASSRPTGGRQPQHF.

This clonotype was counted at least ten times. The chain combines TRBV12-3 or TRBV12-4 with TRBJ2-7; D not certain. V shed 6 bases and J shed 0 bases, with 9 bases lying between them. CDR3 size: 13 residues. CDR3 nucleotides: TGTGCCAGCAGCACAGAGCACTCCTACGAGCAGTACTTC. It encodes CASSTEHSYEQYF.

The chain links TRBV12-3 or TRBV12-4 to TRBJ1-6; the D is unclear. The CDR3 loop spans 12 amino acids. V lost 3 bases and J 10 bases, leaving 7 bases between the germline ends. The CDR3 here is CASSLRSSPLHF. The CDR3 nucleotides read TGTGCCAGCAGTTTGAGGAGCTCACCCCTCCACTTT.

This clonotype was observed a few times. This chain links TRBV9 with TRBJ2-5; perhaps TRBD2 as D (6 bases). The CDR3 covers 14 residues. Trimming pared 0 bases from V and 4 bases from J, leaving 10 bases between. Looked up from germline, CDR1 is SGDLS and CDR2 is YYNGEE. CDR3 nucleotides: TGTGCCAGCAGCGTAGAGACTAGTGTAGAGACCCAGTACTTC. Translation gives CASSVETSVETQYF.

This clonotype appeared a few times. This chain uses TRBV9 with TRBJ2-5; 8 bases are shared with TRBD1. The length of the CDR3 is 15 residues. The V segment lost 0 bases and the J segment 5 bases; nucleotides outside the gene matches: 6. Germline V CDR1 and CDR2: SGDLS, YYNGEE. CDR3 sequence reads: CASSVAGGGFETQYF. The CDR3 DNA reads TGTGCCAGCAGCGTAGCAGGGGGCGGGTTTGAGACCCAGTACTTC.

This clonotype was observed many times. The genes are TRBV12-3 or TRBV12-4 and TRBJ1-6; maybe TRBD1 (5 bases). This CDR3 has 13 amino acids. Trimming took 4 bases from V and 8 from J, leaving 9 bases between them. The DNA of the CDR3 is TGTGCCAGCAGTTCCATCAGGGATTCACCCCTCCACTTT. This encodes CASSSIRDSPLHF.

The chain employs TRBV4-1 and TRBJ2-1; possible D gene TRBD2, 5 bases. With 2 bases removed from V and 2 bases from J, the gap between germline ends came to 16 bases. This CDR3 spans 17 amino acids. Germline values: CDR1 MGHRA, CDR2 YSYEKL. The CDR3 DNA follows: TGCGCCAGCAGCCAATCATTCGGAGGCCCTCCCTACAATGAGCAGTTCTTC. It yields the protein CASSQSFGGPPYNEQFF.

The chain links TRBV6-2 or TRBV6-3 to TRBJ2-1, with 7 bases identical to TRBD2. CDR1 and CDR2 (germline): MNHEY, SVGEGT. The junction had 15 bases not matched to a gene; V was cut back by 6 bases and J by 10 bases. There are 15 residues in the CDR3. The CDR3 sequence is CASRHTFRTSREQFF. In DNA, the CDR3 is TGTGCCAGCAGACATACGTTCAGGACTAGTCGGGAGCAGTTCTTC.

The gene calls are TRBV20-1 and TRBJ1-4; 9 bases agree with TRBD1. With 5 bases clipped from V and 4 bases from J, the junction kept 11 bases outside the gene matches. The CDR3 consists of 16 residues. From germline, CDR1 is DFQATT and CDR2 SNEGSKA (reference sequence). The CDR3 coding sequence is TGCAGTGCTGACCCCCGGGACAGGGTCTATAATGAAAAACTGTTTTTT. Its protein is CSADPRDRVYNEKLFF.

This chain links TRBV7-6 with TRBJ2-7, with D possibly matching TRBD1 (6 bases). From germline, CDR1 is SGHVS and CDR2 FNYEAQ. The V end was cut by 4 bases, the J end by 0 bases, with 13 bases between. CDR3 length: 15 amino acids. Here the CDR3 DNA reads TGTGCCAGCAGCTCCGAAGGACAGCCCTCCTACGAGCAGTACTTC. Translation gives CASSSEGQPSYEQYF.

A few counts support this clonotype. This chain connects TRBV5-1 to TRBJ2-2; D remains ambiguous. The CDR3 loop spans 12 amino acids. Deletions cut 4 bases from V and 6 bases from J, with 7 bases between. Germline V gene data show CDR1 as SGHRS and CDR2 as YFSETQ. CDR3 nucleotides: TGCGCCAGCAGCAGTGGCTCCGGGGAGCTGTTTTTT. This gives the protein CASSSGSGELFF.

At least ten counts were recorded for this clonotype. The chain is built from TRBV12-3 or TRBV12-4 and TRBJ2-3; 7 bases line up with TRBD1. The CDR3 is 13 amino acids. V gave up 7 bases and J gave up 3 bases; unmatched junction bases: 4. CDR3 sequence (DNA): TGTGCCAGCACCCTGGGACAGACAGATACGCAGTATTTT. It codes for CASTLGQTDTQYF.

This clonotype was seen repeatedly, ten times or more. The chain has TRBV5-6 and TRBJ2-7; D is tentatively TRBD1 or TRBD2 (5 bases each). This CDR3 contains 14 residues. Germline values: CDR1 SGHDT, CDR2 YYEEEE. V was shortened by 4 bases and J by 4 bases, with 15 bases between the two germline ends. The DNA of the CDR3 is TGTGCCAGCAGCCCAGGGAGAAACTTTTACGAGCAGTACTTC. Protein product: CASSPGRNFYEQYF. The full variable domain, with the rest looked up from reference TRBV5-6 and TRBJ2-7, is DAGVTQSPTHLIKTRGQQVTLRCSPKSGHDTVSWYQQALGQGPQFIFQYYEEEERQRGNFPDRFSGHQFPNYSSELNVNALLLGDSALYLCASSPGRNFYEQYFGPGTRLTVT.

A note on this clonotype: The junction departs from germline at one end; a sequencing error may be responsible. The chain recombines TRBV5-1 with TRBJ1-5; D is unclear. The CDR3 is 13 residues long. Per the germline V gene, CDR1 is SGHRS and CDR2 is YFSETQ. Here the CDR3 DNA reads TGCGCCAGCAGCTTGGGGCTGGATCACCCCCAGCATTTT. This codes for CASSLGLDHPQHF.

This clonotype was found a few times. The chain couples TRBV10-3 to TRBJ2-1; TRBD2 agrees at 10 bases. CDR3 length: 15 amino acids. The junction had 6 bases not matched to a gene; V was cut back by 6 bases and J by 4 bases. From germline, CDR1 is ENHRY and CDR2 SYGVKD. The CDR3 nucleotides read TGTGCCATCAGGGAGCTAGCGGGGGATTACAATGAGCAGTTCTTC. Amino acids: CAIRELAGDYNEQFF.

Many counts were recorded for this clonotype. The CDR3 loop is CASSPSVGRGNPEAFF. DNA for the CDR3: TGTGCCAGTAGTCCCTCCGTGGGGCGGGGAAACCCTGAAGCTTTCTTT. The genes are TRBV19 and TRBJ1-1, with D maybe TRBD1 (5 bases). Germline CDR1 LNHDA, CDR2 SQIVND (reference sequence). CDR3 length: 16 residues. The V end lost 5 bases, the J end lost 6 bases, and 22 bases lay between the germline ends.

The chain recombines TRBV19 with TRBJ2-6, with 8 bases that match TRBD1. CDR3 length equals 18 residues. Germline lookup yields CDR1 LNHDA and CDR2 SQIVND (reference sequence). The ends lost 4 bases at V and 0 bases at J; junction bases unmatched: 8. The CDR3: CASSTFGTGRSGANVLTF. The CDR3, as DNA: TGTGCCAGTAGTACTTTCGGGACAGGCCGCTCTGGGGCCAACGTCCTGACTTTC.

This clonotype was counted a few times. The gene calls are TRBV9 and TRBJ2-3; 7 bases line up with TRBD2. The CDR3 covers 17 residues. Germline values: CDR1 SGDLS, CDR2 YYNGEE. Trimming removed 4 bases from V and 5 bases from J; junction bases left unmatched: 16. The CDR3 sequence: CASSPPSGSGEVDTQYF. Written as DNA, the CDR3 is TGTGCCAGCAGCCCCCCGTCGGGAAGCGGGGAGGTAGATACGCAGTATTTT.

This clonotype showed up many times. The chain uses TRBV27 and TRBJ2-7; TRBD1 matches 11 bases. CDR1 and CDR2 from the germline V gene are MNHEY and SMNVEV (reference sequence). This CDR3 comprises 17 residues. V lost 0 bases and J lost 6; bases outside the gene matches: 10. The CDR3 region is CASSLSPKPGQGGEQYF. CDR3 DNA sequence: TGTGCCAGCAGTTTATCCCCCAAACCGGGACAGGGGGGCGAGCAGTACTTC.

This clonotype was counted only a few times. The chain is built from TRBV6-5 and TRBJ1-2; 8 positions match TRBD1. The CDR3 loop spans 15 amino acids. With V trimmed by 10 bases and J by 1 base, 11 bases remained unmatched. Germline V gives CDR1 MNHEY, CDR2 SVGAGI. DNA for the CDR3: TGTGCCACAATGCCGGGGACAGGCCATAACTATGGCTACACCTTC. The encoded protein is CATMPGTGHNYGYTF.

The rearrangement links TRBV20-1 to TRBJ2-7; D not certain. CDR1 DFQATT and CDR2 SNEGSKA come from the germline V gene (reference sequence). Trimming pared 3 bases from V and 0 bases from J, leaving 9 bases between. The CDR3 runs to 13 residues. CDR3 amino acids: CSARRDDSYEQYF. CDR3 nucleotides: TGCAGTGCTAGGCGCGACGACTCCTACGAGCAGTACTTC.